This T cell receptor (beta chain) originates from a study of blood T cell repertoires in COVID-19. About the research overall: COVID-19 samples, acute and convalescent, were from the United States, Italy and Spain. Nucleic acid was either cDNA or gDNA, and it came from T cells, B-cell-depleted T cells, or PBMCs.

CDR3 length equals 17 residues. V gave up 4 bases and J gave up 3 bases; unmatched junction bases: 11. Germline-derived CDR1 and CDR2 are SGHRS and YFSETQ. In this sample, this clone turned up once. Per the study methods: Counts of nucleated cells, estimated from reference gene primer amplification, were obtained. Repertoires were generated with immunoSEQ multiplex PCR, while TCRdb's copy carries only in-frame clones and drops some. For V, J and clone size, that table is used; D and trimming come from the DNA. Of tens of thousands of clones listed, 85% to 90% are singletons. The sequencing sample was made of peripheral blood. The chain is built from TRBV5-1 and TRBJ2-5, with TRBD2 matching 11 bases. This clonotype was sampled from a man in his sixties or seventies with active COVID-19. DNA for the CDR3: TGCGCCAGCAGCCAGACTAGCGGGGCCCCCGGGGAAGAGACCCAGTACTTC. Its translation: CASSQTSGAPGEETQYF.